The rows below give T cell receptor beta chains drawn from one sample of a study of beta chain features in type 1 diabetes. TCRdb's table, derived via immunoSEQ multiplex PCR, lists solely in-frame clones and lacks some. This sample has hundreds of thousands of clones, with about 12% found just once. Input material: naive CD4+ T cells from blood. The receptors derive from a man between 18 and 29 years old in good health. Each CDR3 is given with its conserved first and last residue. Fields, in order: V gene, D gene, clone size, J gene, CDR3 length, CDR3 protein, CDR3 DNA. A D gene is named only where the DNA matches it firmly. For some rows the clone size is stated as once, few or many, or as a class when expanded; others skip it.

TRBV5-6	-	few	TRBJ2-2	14	CASSLVGYTGELFF	TGTGCCAGCAGCTTGGTCGGGTATACCGGGGAGCTGTTTTTT
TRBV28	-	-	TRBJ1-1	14	CASSDIPVSTEAFF	TGTGCCAGCAGCGATATCCCGGTATCCACTGAAGCTTTCTTT
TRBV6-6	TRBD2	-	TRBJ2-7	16	CASSYGRTSGGYEQYF	TGTGCCAGCAGTTACGGGCGGACTAGCGGGGGGTACGAGCAGTACTTC
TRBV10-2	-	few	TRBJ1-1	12	CASTAGNTEAFF	TGCGCCAGCACAGCGGGGAACACTGAAGCTTTCTTT
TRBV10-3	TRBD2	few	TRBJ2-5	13	CATGLAGEETQYF	TGTGCCACTGGACTAGCGGGGGAAGAGACCCAGTACTTC
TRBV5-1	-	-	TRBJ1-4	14	CASSRDGTNEKLFF	TGCGCCAGCAGCCGCGACGGGACTAATGAAAAACTGTTTTTT
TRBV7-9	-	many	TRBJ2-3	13	CASSLVGTDTQYF	TGTGCCAGCAGCCTCGTCGGGACAGATACGCAGTATTTT
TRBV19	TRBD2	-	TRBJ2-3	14	CASSTSGGTDTQYF	TGTGCCAGTAGTACTAGCGGGGGCACAGATACGCAGTATTTT
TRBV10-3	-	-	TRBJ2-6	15	CAIQGTDSGANVLTF	TGTGCCATCCAGGGTACTGACTCTGGGGCCAACGTCCTGACTTTC
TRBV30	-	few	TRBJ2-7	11	CAWSVGGPQYF	TGTGCCTGGAGTGTGGGCGGGCCCCAGTACTTC
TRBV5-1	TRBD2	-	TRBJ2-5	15	CASSLVAGVQETQYF	TGCGCCAGCAGCTTGGTAGCGGGGGTTCAAGAGACCCAGTACTTC
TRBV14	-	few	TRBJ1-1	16	CASSRYPRGQGTEAFF	TGTGCCAGCAGCCGATATCCACGAGGTCAAGGCACTGAAGCTTTCTTT
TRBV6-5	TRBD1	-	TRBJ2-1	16	CASSYHPGGSLNEQFF	TGTGCCAGCAGTTACCACCCAGGGGGCTCCCTCAATGAGCAGTTCTTC
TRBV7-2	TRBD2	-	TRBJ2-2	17	CASSYRSGTRRVGELFF	TGTGCCAGCAGCTACAGATCCGGGACTAGGCGGGTCGGGGAGCTGTTTTTT
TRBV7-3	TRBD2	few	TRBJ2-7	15	CASSLMGGEPHEQYF	TGTGCCAGCAGCTTAATGGGAGGGGAGCCCCACGAGCAGTACTTC
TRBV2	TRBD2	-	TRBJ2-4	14	CASNQGLAGNIQYF	TGTGCCAGCAACCAAGGGCTAGCGGGAAACATTCAGTACTTC
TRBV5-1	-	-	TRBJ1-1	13	CASSPDRTPEAFF	TGCGCCAGCAGCCCCGACCGGACACCTGAAGCTTTCTTT
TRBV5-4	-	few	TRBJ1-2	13	CASSFGRVYGYTF	TGTGCCAGCAGCTTTGGGCGGGTCTATGGCTACACCTTC